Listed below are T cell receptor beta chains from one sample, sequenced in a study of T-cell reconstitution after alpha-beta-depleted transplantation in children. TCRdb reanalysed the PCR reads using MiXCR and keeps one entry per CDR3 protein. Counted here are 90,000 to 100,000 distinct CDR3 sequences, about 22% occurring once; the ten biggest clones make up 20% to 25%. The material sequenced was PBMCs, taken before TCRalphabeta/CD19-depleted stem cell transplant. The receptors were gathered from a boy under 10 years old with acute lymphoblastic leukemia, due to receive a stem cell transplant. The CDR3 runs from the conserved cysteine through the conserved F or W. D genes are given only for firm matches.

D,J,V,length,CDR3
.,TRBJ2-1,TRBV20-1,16,CSARDDLAEGVDEQFF
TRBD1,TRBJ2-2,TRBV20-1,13,CSAGGSLTGELFF
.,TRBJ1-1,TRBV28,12,CASSLAQGTAFF
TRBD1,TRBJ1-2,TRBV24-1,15,CATSDGQGHNYGYTF
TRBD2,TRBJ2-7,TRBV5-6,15,CASSLMGLALDEQYF
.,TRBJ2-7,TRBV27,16,CASSRETGTESYEQYF
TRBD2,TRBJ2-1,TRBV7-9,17,CASSPRVTSGRSYEQFF
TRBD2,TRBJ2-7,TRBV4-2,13,CASSAREGDEQYF
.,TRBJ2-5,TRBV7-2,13,CASSSWPGETQYF
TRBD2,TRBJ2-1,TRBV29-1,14,CSVAPSGRKNEQFF
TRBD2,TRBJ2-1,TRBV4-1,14,CASSQVLVGGAGLF
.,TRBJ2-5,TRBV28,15,CASSLGKTYQETQYF
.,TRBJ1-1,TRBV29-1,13,CSFKSAQLREAFF
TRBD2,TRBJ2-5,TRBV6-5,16,CASSYSGTSGGETQYF
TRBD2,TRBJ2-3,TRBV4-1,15,CASSQQREGAVTQYF
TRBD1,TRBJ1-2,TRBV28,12,CASSRGQNGYTF
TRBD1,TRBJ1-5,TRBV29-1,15,CSVVLQGAESQPQHF
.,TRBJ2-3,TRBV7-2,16,CASSLKGSKGTDTQYF
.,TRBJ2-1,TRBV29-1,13,CSVPSRDFGEQFF
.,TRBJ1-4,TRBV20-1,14,CSAGRGRANEKLFF
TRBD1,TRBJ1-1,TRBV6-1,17,CASRQGAPTWMNTEAFF
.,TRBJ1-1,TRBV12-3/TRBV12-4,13,CASSLARPAEAFF
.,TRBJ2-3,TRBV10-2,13,CASSERETDTQYF
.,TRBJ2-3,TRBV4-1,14,CASSQLGGTDTQYF
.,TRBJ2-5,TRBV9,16,CASSAAVGGGKETQYF
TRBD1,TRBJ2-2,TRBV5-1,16,CASSLGSGGNTGELFF
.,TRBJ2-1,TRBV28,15,CASRPPGLLYNEQFF
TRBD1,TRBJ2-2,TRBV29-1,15,CSVQLGQGNTGELFF
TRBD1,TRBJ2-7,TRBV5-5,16,CASSLFGGTGLLEQYF
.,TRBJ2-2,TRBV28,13,CASRTLTTGELFF
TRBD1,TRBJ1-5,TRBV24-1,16,CATSDSPGGYNQPQHF
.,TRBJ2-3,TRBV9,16,CASSPLQGGSTDTQYF
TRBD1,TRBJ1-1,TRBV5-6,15,CASSVTGARVTEAFF
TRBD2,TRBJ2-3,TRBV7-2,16,CASSLAGGRGTDTQYF
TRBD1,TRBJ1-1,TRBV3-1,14,CASSHNRGSTEAFF
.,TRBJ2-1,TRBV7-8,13,CASNPGSNNEQFF
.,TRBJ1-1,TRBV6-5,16,CASSYSYGRLNTEAFF
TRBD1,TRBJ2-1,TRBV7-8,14,CASSLETGDRGQFF
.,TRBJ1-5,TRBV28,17,CASLDQFNRYSNQPQHF
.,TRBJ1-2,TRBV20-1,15,CSATTSQGVDYGYTF
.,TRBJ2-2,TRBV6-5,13,CASSYSTTGELFF
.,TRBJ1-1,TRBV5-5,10,CASRGTEAFF
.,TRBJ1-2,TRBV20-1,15,CSARDLDSVLNGYTF
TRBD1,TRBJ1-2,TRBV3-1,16,CASSKDFRGTVYGYTF
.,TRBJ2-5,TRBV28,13,CASSHGGKETQYF